Shown below are 23 T cell receptor beta chains from a single sample sequenced in a study of T cell changes during pregnancy in multiple sclerosis. The data were produced by immunoSEQ multiplex PCR, yet TCRdb's version contains in-frame clones alone and is incomplete. The sample holds over 80,000 clones, 93% seen once. The source material was peripheral blood, sampled in the third trimester of pregnancy. The receptors stem from a female donor in good health, enrolled as a control in a pregnancy study.

The chain recombines TRBV18 with TRBJ2-5, with a weak D call TRBD2 (5 bases). V lost 3 bases and J 5 bases, leaving 19 bases between the germline ends. Germline CDR1 reads KGHSH; CDR2 reads LQKENI. CDR3 length: 16 residues. CDR3 sequence reads: CASSPLPPGTWETQYF. The CDR3 coding sequence is TGTGCCAGCTCACCTTTACCCCCGGGAACGTGGGAGACCCAGTACTTC.

The chain links TRBV19 to TRBJ2-7; the match to TRBD1 covers 8 bases. The CDR3 runs to 13 residues. Trimming cost V 6 bases and J 3 bases; bases outside gene matches: 4. CDR1 is LNHDA, CDR2 SQIVND, per germline (reference sequence). This CDR3 reads CASSTDRGYEQYF. CDR3 nucleotides: TGTGCCAGTAGCACCGACAGGGGCTACGAGCAGTACTTC.

The chain links TRBV29-1 to TRBJ1-1, with D uncertain. The germline CDR1 and CDR2 sequences are SQVTM and ANQGSEA. Trimming removed 6 bases from V and 0 bases from J, with 11 bases in between. CDR3 length equals 13 residues. CDR3 nucleotide sequence: TGCAGCGTGAACGACGGAGTGAACACTGAAGCTTTCTTT. It is translated as CSVNDGVNTEAFF.

V gene TRBV7-2 combines with J gene TRBJ2-1; the D is unclear. CDR1 and CDR2 from the germline V gene are SGHTA and FQGNSA. The V end was cut by 0 bases, the J end by 8 bases, with 8 bases between. The CDR3 spans 13 residues. CDR3: CASSLAPRDEQFF. The CDR3, as DNA: TGTGCCAGCAGCTTAGCGCCGAGAGATGAGCAGTTCTTC.

The V and J genes are TRBV5-1 and TRBJ2-5, with D possibly TRBD2 on 6 matching bases. The V and J ends lost 4 bases and 7 bases respectively, with 29 bases between them. The CDR3 sequence is 18 residues long. Per the germline V gene, CDR1 is SGHRS and CDR2 is YFSETQ. CDR3 amino acids: CASSPLVGRGGRSRTQYF. The CDR3 bases are TGCGCCAGCAGCCCACTTGTCGGGAGAGGAGGAAGAAGTCGGACCCAGTACTTC. The full variable domain, in which reference TRBV5-1 and TRBJ2-5 provide the parts outside the CDR3, is KAGVTQTPRYLIKTRGQQVTLSCSPISGHRSVSWYQQTPGQGLQFLFEYFSETQRNKGNFPGRFSGRQFSNSRSEMNVSTLELGDSALYLCASSPLVGRGGRSRTQYFGPGTRLLVL.

The chain employs TRBV2 and TRBJ2-7, with TRBD2 matching over 8 bases. Per the germline V gene, CDR1 is SNHLY and CDR2 is FYNNEI. This CDR3 is 16 amino acids long. V dropped 2 bases and J dropped 2; count of bases not matched to a gene: 8. The CDR3 is CASSEFLTSVTYEQYF. CDR3 DNA sequence: TGTGCCAGCAGTGAATTTCTGACTAGCGTGACCTACGAGCAGTACTTC.

J is TRBJ2-7 and V is TRBV27; a possible D gene is TRBD2 (6 bases). Germline V gene data show CDR1 as MNHEY and CDR2 as SMNVEV (reference sequence). Trimming removed 8 bases at V and 2 bases at J, with 22 bases between. There are 16 residues in the CDR3. The CDR3 DNA sequence: TGTGCCAGCGGACGCGCTACAGTCACGGGGGCCTACGAGCAGTACTTC. It yields the protein CASGRATVTGAYEQYF.

The chain links TRBV5-1 to TRBJ1-2; maybe TRBD1 (5 bases). The CDR3 has 13 residues. Per germline, CDR1 SGHRS and CDR2 YFSETQ. The ends were cut back, 4 bases at V and 8 bases at J, with 15 bases in the middle. The CDR3 sequence is CASSGFGTGGYTF. Here the CDR3 DNA reads TGCGCCAGCAGCGGATTCGGGACTGGCGGCTACACCTTC.

The chain combines TRBV4-1 with TRBJ2-1, with a tentative D call TRBD1 (7 bases). Germline-derived CDR1 and CDR2 are MGHRA and YSYEKL. V lost 0 bases and J 8 bases, leaving 14 bases between the germline ends. The CDR3 runs 15 residues. The CDR3 region is CASSQDQGGVDEQFF. CDR3 in DNA: TGCGCCAGCAGCCAAGACCAGGGGGGAGTGGATGAGCAGTTCTTC.

J is TRBJ2-3 and V is TRBV7-9, with 9 bases matching TRBD1. There are 15 residues in the CDR3. V lost 6 bases, J lost 5 bases, and 9 bases stayed unmatched. Germline V lookup: CDR1 SEHNR, CDR2 FQNEAQ (reference sequence). The CDR3 region has the DNA TGTGCCAGCAGAGGAACGCAGGGACAGGGAGATACGCAGTATTTT. Its translation: CASRGTQGQGDTQYF. Filled out from reference TRBV7-9 and TRBJ2-3, the complete variable domain reads DTGVSQNPRHKITKRGQNVTFRCDPISEHNRLYWYRQTLGQGPEFLTYFQNEAQLEKSRLLSDRFSAERPKGSFSTLEIQRTEQGDSAMYLCASRGTQGQGDTQYFGPGTRLTVL.

This chain uses TRBV5-1 with TRBJ2-3; the match to TRBD1 covers 10 bases. Trimming removed 5 bases from V and 4 bases from J; junction bases left unmatched: 4. Germline V lookup: CDR1 SGHRS, CDR2 YFSETQ. This CDR3 comprises 14 residues. The CDR3: CASRGGQGSDTQYF. The CDR3 DNA follows: TGCGCCAGCAGGGGGGGACAGGGGTCAGATACGCAGTATTTT.

CDR3 nucleotide sequence: TGTGCCAGCAGCACAAGCCAAGGGGCGAGAGAGACCCAGTACTTC. Translating gives CASSTSQGARETQYF. This chain uses TRBV11-2 with TRBJ2-5, with D perhaps matching TRBD1 (5 bases). This CDR3 spans 15 amino acids. The germline CDR1 and CDR2 sequences are SGHAT and FQNNGV. The V end was cut by 5 bases, the J end by 4 bases, with 17 bases between.

This sequence joins TRBV2 and TRBJ1-2, with D possibly matching TRBD1 (5 bases). The CDR3 is made up of 11 amino acids. The germline V gene has CDR1 SNHLY and CDR2 FYNNEI. The V end was cut by 7 bases, the J end by 8 bases, with 11 bases between. The CDR3 region has the DNA TGTGCCAGCACGGGGGAATGGGGCTACACCTTC. Encoded protein: CASTGEWGYTF. The full variable domain, completed using reference TRBV2 and TRBJ1-2, is EPEVTQTPSHQVTQMGQEVILRCVPISNHLYFYWYRQILGQKVEFLVSFYNNEISEKSEIFDDQFSVERPDGSNFTLKIRSTKLEDSAMYFCASTGEWGYTFGSGTRLTVV.

CDR3 in DNA: TGTGCCAGCAGCCGTCCGTTTTCCCGCTACAATGAGCAGTTCTTC. Encoded protein: CASSRPFSRYNEQFF. The chain links TRBV7-2 to TRBJ2-1; D uncertain. Trimming removed 5 bases at V and 3 bases at J, with 14 bases between. The CDR3 has 15 residues. Per germline, CDR1 SGHTA and CDR2 FQGNSA.

This clone was detected a few times. This chain joins TRBV13 and TRBJ2-1; perhaps TRBD2 as D (6 bases). With 5 bases removed from V and 6 bases from J, the gap between germline ends came to 23 bases. Germline CDR1 is PRHDT and CDR2 is FYEKMQ (reference sequence). There are 17 residues in the CDR3. The CDR3 DNA follows: TGTGCCAGCAGCACACCCCGGAGAGGCTGGAGGGGCAATGAGCAGTTCTTC. Translating gives CASSTPRRGWRGNEQFF.

The count of this clone is one. This chain connects TRBV27 to TRBJ2-7; D may be TRBD1 (6 bases). The germline gives CDR1 MNHEY, CDR2 SMNVEV (reference sequence). CDR3 length: 15 amino acids. The V end was cut by 3 bases, the J end by 6 bases, with 18 bases between. CDR3 DNA: TGTGCCAGCAGTTTCACGCGGACAGAGACGTCCGAGCAGTACTTC. Protein product: CASSFTRTETSEQYF.

The V call is TRBV6-5, the J call TRBJ2-1, with 8 positions matching TRBD2. The CDR3 is 14 residues long. The germline V gene encodes CDR1 MNHEY and CDR2 SVGAGI. The ends lost 2 bases at V and 9 bases at J; junction bases unmatched: 6. CDR3 residues: CASSYSGSRGEQFF. CDR3 nucleotides: TGTGCCAGCAGTTACAGCGGGAGCAGGGGTGAGCAGTTCTTC.

The genes are TRBV4-1 and TRBJ2-2; 11 nucleotides line up with TRBD2. CDR1 is MGHRA and CDR2 is YSYEKL in the germline V gene. The CDR3 length is 15 residues. Trimming at V came to 5 bases and at J to 7 bases, leaving 6 bases not matched to a gene. The CDR3 DNA reads as TGCGCCAGCAGCGCCCTAGCGGGAGGAGACGGGGAGCTGTTTTTT. Amino acids: CASSALAGGDGELFF.

A note on this clone: The same CDR3 arises from other DNA sequences in this sample as well. The CDR3 coding sequence is TGCGCCAGCAGCTTGGGACAGGGGGAGACCCAGTACTTC. Amino acids: CASSLGQGETQYF. The rearrangement uses TRBV5-1 and TRBJ2-5; 8 bases match TRBD1. J was trimmed by 5 bases and V by 0 bases; bases with no gene match: 0. The germline V gene encodes CDR1 SGHRS and CDR2 YFSETQ. This CDR3 spans 13 amino acids.

The CDR3 is CASSLDLADTQYF. CDR3 DNA: TGCGCCAGCAGCTTGGACCTAGCAGATACGCAGTATTTT. The V call is TRBV5-1, the J call TRBJ2-3; D unclear. The germline V and J ends were trimmed by 0 bases and 4 bases, with 6 bases remaining between them. Per the germline V gene, CDR1 is SGHRS and CDR2 is YFSETQ. The CDR3 loop spans 13 amino acids.

This rearrangement joins TRBV9 to TRBJ2-7; 10 nucleotides match TRBD1. The CDR3 spans 15 residues. The germline CDR1 and CDR2 sequences are SGDLS and YYNGEE. Losses at the gene ends were 4 bases for V and 0 bases for J; bases not matched to a gene: 4. CDR3 sequence reads: CASSPGTGVSYEQYF. The CDR3 DNA sequence: TGTGCCAGCAGCCCCGGGACAGGGGTCTCCTACGAGCAGTACTTC.

This rearrangement joins TRBV19 to TRBJ2-1; possible D gene TRBD2, 7 bases. CDR3 size: 14 residues. Trimming removed 7 bases at V and 6 bases at J, with 16 bases between. Germline CDR1 LNHDA, CDR2 SQIVND (reference sequence). In DNA, the CDR3 is TGTGCCAGTATGAGGGGGAGGGGGGTCAATGAGCAGTTCTTC. Its translation is CASMRGRGVNEQFF.

J is TRBJ2-6 and V is TRBV2; D is unclear. The CDR3 runs to 16 residues. With 4 bases removed from V and 0 bases from J, the gap between germline ends came to 10 bases. Germline CDR1 is SNHLY and CDR2 is FYNNEI. The CDR3 region is CASSGAESSGANVLTF. CDR3 coding DNA: TGTGCCAGCAGTGGGGCAGAGAGCTCTGGGGCCAACGTCCTGACTTTC.